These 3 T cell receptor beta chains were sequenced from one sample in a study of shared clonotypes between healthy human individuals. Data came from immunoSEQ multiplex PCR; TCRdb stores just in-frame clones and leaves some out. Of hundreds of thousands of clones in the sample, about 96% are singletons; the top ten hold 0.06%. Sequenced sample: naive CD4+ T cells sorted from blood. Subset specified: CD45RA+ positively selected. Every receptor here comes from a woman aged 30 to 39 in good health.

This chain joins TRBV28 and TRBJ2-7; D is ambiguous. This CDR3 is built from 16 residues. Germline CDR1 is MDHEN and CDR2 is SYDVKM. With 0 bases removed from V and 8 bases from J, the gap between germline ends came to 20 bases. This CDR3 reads CASSLWSTAGLKKQYF. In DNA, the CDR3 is TGTGCCAGCAGTTTATGGAGTACGGCCGGTCTTAAGAAGCAGTACTTC.

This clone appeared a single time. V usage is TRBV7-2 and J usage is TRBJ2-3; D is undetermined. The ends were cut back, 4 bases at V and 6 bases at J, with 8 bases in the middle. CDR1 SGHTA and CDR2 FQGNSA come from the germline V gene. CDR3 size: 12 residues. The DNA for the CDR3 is TGTGCCAGCAGCTCACGTGTGGATACGCAGTATTTT. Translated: CASSSRVDTQYF.

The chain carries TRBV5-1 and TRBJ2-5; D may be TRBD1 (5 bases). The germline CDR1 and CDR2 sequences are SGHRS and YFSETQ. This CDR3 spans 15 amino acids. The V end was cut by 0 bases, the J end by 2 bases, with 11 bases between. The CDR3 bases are TGCGCCAGCAGCTTGGATGGACAACAGCAAGAGACCCAGTACTTC. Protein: CASSLDGQQQETQYF.